Shown below are 14 T cell receptor beta chains from a single sample sequenced in a study of blood T cells in healthy people across ages. The authors ran a second PCR of about 6 to 12 cycles using a sample-barcoded 5' primer and a J-beta primer mix. TCRdb re-called the 5' RACE reads through MiXCR, storing one row per CDR3 protein. The table has 600,000 to 1,000,000 distinct CDR3 sequences, nearly 60% seen once. The sample consisted of blood. The source is a man aged 30 to 39 in good health.

This clonotype was counted only a few times. This rearrangement joins TRBV28 to TRBJ2-7; the D gene is possibly TRBD2 (6 bases). Germline values: CDR1 MDHEN, CDR2 SYDVKM. The CDR3 contains 16 residues. V was shortened by 5 bases and J by 5 bases, with 22 bases between the two germline ends. CDR3 nucleotides: TGTGCCAGCAGTCCCCCCACTAGCTCCTCAATCGACGAGCAGTACTTC. This encodes CASSPPTSSSIDEQYF.

The chain has TRBV20-1 and TRBJ2-5; D could derive from TRBD1 or TRBD2 (7 bases each). This CDR3 is built from 11 residues. Germline CDR1 DFQATT, CDR2 SNEGSKA (reference sequence). With 6 bases removed from V and 11 bases from J, the gap between germline ends came to 16 bases. The CDR3 DNA is TGCAGTGCCACACAGGGGAGGGAGCAGTACTTC. Translating gives CSATQGREQYF.

Remarks on this clonotype: A read error may produce the germline difference seen at one junction end. V is TRBV7-9 and J is TRBJ1-2, with 7 positions matching TRBD1. Looked up from germline, CDR1 is SEHNR and CDR2 is FQNEAQ (reference sequence). This CDR3 spans 14 amino acids. For the CDR3, the DNA is TGTGCCGGCAGCGACAGGGATTTCGACTATGGCTACACCTTC. This translates into CAGSDRDFDYGYTF.

The V gene is TRBV4-3, the J gene TRBJ2-5; 7 bases are a match to TRBD2. The J call may not be correct, given that the DNA end is closer to TRBJ2-7. The germline CDR1 and CDR2 sequences are LGHNA and YSLEER. This CDR3 is built from 16 residues. CDR3 DNA: TGCGCCAGCAGCCTAACGCGGGGGAATCAGGCTGGCGAGCAGTACTTC. Protein: CASSLTRGNQAGEQYF.

Note on this clonotype: A clone one base away is much larger, so this may be a read error. The chain uses TRBV10-3 and TRBJ2-5; D is tentatively TRBD1 or TRBD2 (6 bases each). Trimming removed 5 bases from V and 11 bases from J, with 33 bases in between. The CDR3 is 18 amino acids. CDR1 is ENHRY, CDR2 SYGVKD, per germline. CDR3 sequence: CAISPGGGRFRGGNEQYF. The DNA of the CDR3 is TGTGCCATCAGTCCCGGAGGGGGGCGTTTTCGTGGAGGGAATGAGCAGTACTTC.

The chain links TRBV20-1 to TRBJ2-1, with 9 nucleotides matching TRBD1. In germline, CDR1 is DFQATT, CDR2 SNEGSKA (reference sequence). CDR3 length: 12 amino acids. V was clipped by 6 bases and J by 9 bases; unmatched bases: 6. The CDR3 sequence: CSAPGQGSEQFF. The CDR3 bases are TGCAGTGCACCGGGACAGGGATCTGAGCAGTTCTTC.

The chain is built from TRBV25-1 and TRBJ1-6; a weak D match, TRBD1 (6 bases). The CDR3 spans 16 residues. Germline-derived CDR1 and CDR2 are MGHDK and SYGVNS. Trimming removed 7 bases at V and 9 bases at J, with 22 bases between. For the CDR3, the DNA is TGTGCCAGCATGGCCCAGCACGGGGGCCCGGGTTCACCCCTCCACTTT. Its protein product is CASMAQHGGPGSPLHF.

The chain has TRBV10-3 and TRBJ2-7; the D gene is possibly TRBD2 (6 bases). In germline, CDR1 is ENHRY, CDR2 SYGVKD. V was trimmed by 3 bases and J by 0 bases, leaving 15 bases between them. This CDR3 contains 16 residues. In DNA form, the CDR3 reads TGTGCCATCAGTGAAAAAGTTTTGCGGGACTCCTACGAGCAGTACTTC. It translates to CAISEKVLRDSYEQYF.

V gene TRBV2 combines with J gene TRBJ2-7; 10 positions agree with TRBD2. CDR3 length equals 14 residues. Germline lookup yields CDR1 SNHLY and CDR2 FYNNEI. V was pared by 6 bases and J by 2 bases, with 4 bases of the junction left unmatched. Here the CDR3 DNA reads TGTGCCAGCAGCGGACTAGCGGCGCCCTACGAGCAGTACTTC. This gives the protein CASSGLAAPYEQYF.

This clonotype showed up just a few times. The chain employs TRBV10-3 and TRBJ2-7, with 7 bases matching TRBD1. Germline assignment: CDR1 ENHRY and CDR2 SYGVKD. V shed 3 bases, J shed 1 base, and the junction held 3 bases outside the gene matches. The length of the CDR3 is 14 residues. CDR3 bases: TGTGCCATCAGTGACCAACAGGGGTCCTACGAGCAGTACTTC. Translated, it gives CAISDQQGSYEQYF.

This clonotype was picked up a small number of times. V and J are TRBV20-1 and TRBJ1-2, with D perhaps TRBD1 (5 bases). V was clipped by 0 bases and J by 7 bases, with 12 bases between them. The germline gives CDR1 DFQATT, CDR2 SNEGSKA (reference sequence). CDR3 size: 13 residues. The CDR3 nucleotides read TGCAGTGCTAGAGATGGCTGGGGCAGTGGCTACACCTTC. Translated, it gives CSARDGWGSGYTF.

The gene calls are TRBV7-2 and TRBJ2-1; perhaps TRBD1 as D (7 bases). The germline V and J ends were trimmed by 3 bases and 4 bases, with 13 bases remaining between them. There are 15 residues in the CDR3. Germline V gene sequence: CDR1 SGHTA, CDR2 FQGNSA. CDR3 in amino acids: CASSLRDSSYNEQFF. The CDR3 DNA is TGTGCCAGCAGCTTGCGGGACAGCTCATACAATGAGCAGTTCTTC.

The chain has TRBV5-1 and TRBJ2-7, with TRBD1 matching over 8 bases. With 7 bases clipped from V and 4 bases from J, the junction kept 7 bases outside the gene matches. The germline V gene encodes CDR1 SGHRS and CDR2 YFSETQ. CDR3 length equals 13 residues. The CDR3 reads CASYPGTGYEQYF. CDR3 DNA: TGCGCCAGCTATCCCGGGACAGGTTACGAGCAGTACTTC.

This chain uses TRBV4-3 with TRBJ2-5; D not resolved. The J call may be incorrect, as the DNA end agrees better with TRBJ2-7. Germline-derived CDR1 and CDR2 are LGHNA and YSLEER. This CDR3 region has 15 residues. DNA for the CDR3: TGCGCCAGCAGCCGGTTCGGTCAACCTCGGGACGAGCAGTACTTC. Protein sequence: CASSRFGQPRDEQYF.